Each of the 14 T cell receptor beta chains below was sequenced from the same sample in a study of CD8+ T cells in alopecia areata listed by TCRdb under 2018. The time point label here, explained by the study, means: about 25 weeks on oral tofacitinib. Read against the paper, the sample's treatment or condition label means: oral pan-JAK inhibitor, 5-10 mg twice daily. Library preparation used the immunoSEQ multiplex PCR assay. To provide template for TCR sequencing, every sample had RNA extracted and reverse transcribed into cDNA. The table was pulled from immuneACCESS by TCRdb, which kept in-frame rearrangements only. Such tables lose some clones; where checked, under half of the loss comes from unresolved V genes, and the rest has no known cause. For this sample there are 270,000 or so clones; 55% to 70% appear just once. Under 2% of the sample rests with the top ten. Here the sequenced sample was CD4+ T cells sorted from blood, taken at week 24, from a patient treated with tofacitinib. The receptors shown here come from a human donor with alopecia areata.

This clone turned up a few times. The V gene is TRBV6-1, the J gene TRBJ1-1; D ambiguous. Trimming removed 8 bases at V and 1 base at J, with 11 bases between. Per germline, CDR1 MNHNS and CDR2 SASEGT. The CDR3 contains 13 residues. CDR3 residues: CASLMQKNTEAFF. The CDR3, as DNA: TGTGCCAGCCTAATGCAGAAGAACACTGAAGCTTTCTTT.

This clone was recorded a few times. The V gene is TRBV29-1, the J gene TRBJ1-2; 7 bases align to TRBD1. There are 14 residues in the CDR3. Germline lookup yields CDR1 SQVTM and CDR2 ANQGSEA. Losses at the gene ends were 6 bases for V and 4 bases for J; bases not matched to a gene: 11. The CDR3 loop is CSVAPGQRGYGYTF. CDR3 DNA sequence: TGCAGCGTAGCCCCGGGACAGCGAGGCTATGGCTACACCTTC.

The V call is TRBV11-2, the J call TRBJ2-5; TRBD2 might be the D (5 bases). The germline CDR1 and CDR2 sequences are SGHAT and FQNNGV. The CDR3 sequence is 15 residues long. With 5 bases removed from V and 8 bases from J, the gap between germline ends came to 21 bases. CDR3 nucleotide sequence: TGTGCCAGCAGCCCAATGGGCGCAGAACTAGAAACCCAGTACTTC. Protein product: CASSPMGAELETQYF. Full variable domain (missing parts from reference TRBV11-2 and TRBJ2-5): EAGVAQSPRYKIIEKRQSVAFWCNPISGHATLYWYQQILGQGPKLLIQFQNNGVVDDSQLPKDRFSAERLKGVDSTLKIQPAKLEDSAVYLCASSPMGAELETQYFGPGTRLLVL.

This clone was observed a few times. The chain employs TRBV4-3 and TRBJ1-6, with 7 bases identical to TRBD1. The junction had 13 bases not matched to a gene; V was cut back by 3 bases and J by 14 bases. Germline assignment: CDR1 LGHNA and CDR2 YSLEER. The CDR3 covers 15 residues. CDR3 amino acids: CASSHSVGQRVALHF. CDR3 DNA sequence: TGCGCCAGCAGCCACAGCGTGGGACAGCGGGTAGCCCTCCACTTT.

The sample holds one count of this clone. The chain recombines TRBV6-5 with TRBJ1-6, with TRBD1 matching 10 bases. Trimming took 8 bases from V and 10 from J; bases not matched to a gene: 5. The CDR3 is 13 residues long. The V gene's germline CDR1 is MNHEY and CDR2 SVGAGI. The CDR3 DNA is TGTGCCAGCGGCCGGGACAGGGGATCACCCCTCCACTTT. Protein product: CASGRDRGSPLHF.

V is TRBV30 and J is TRBJ2-1, with 9 bases fitting TRBD2. The junction had 12 bases not matched to a gene; V was cut back by 0 bases and J by 9 bases. Germline assignment: CDR1 GTSNPN and CDR2 SVGIG (reference sequence). The CDR3 runs to 16 residues. The CDR3 is CAWSVKGGGGAPEQFF. The DNA of the CDR3 is TGTGCCTGGAGTGTCAAAGGCGGCGGGGGGGCCCCTGAGCAGTTCTTC.

The chain couples TRBV9 to TRBJ1-1, with D possibly TRBD1 on 5 matching bases. The CDR3 consists of 14 residues. Germline V CDR1 and CDR2: SGDLS, YYNGEE. Trimming cost V 4 bases and J 8 bases, with 18 bases left between them. The chain's CDR3 is CASSRGDGGREAFF. For the CDR3, the DNA is TGTGCCAGCAGCCGCGGGGACGGCGGGAGGGAAGCTTTCTTT. Filled out from reference TRBV9 and TRBJ1-1, the complete variable domain reads DSGVTQTPKHLITATGQRVTLRCSPRSGDLSVYWYQQSLDQGLQFLIQYYNGEERAKGNILERFSAQQFPDLHSELNLSSLELGDSALYFCASSRGDGGREAFFGQGTRLTVV.

J is TRBJ2-3 and V is TRBV30; unclear D gene. The germline V gene encodes CDR1 GTSNPN and CDR2 SVGIG (reference sequence). Trimming shortened V by 3 bases and J by 0 bases, and 13 bases separated the two germline ends. This CDR3 is built from 15 residues. For the CDR3, the DNA is TGTGCCTGGAGGTTTGCCTATTATAGCACAGATACGCAGTATTTT. Its protein product is CAWRFAYYSTDTQYF.

The chain links TRBV29-1 to TRBJ2-5; 8 bases fit TRBD2. V shed 6 bases, J shed 4 bases, and the junction held 4 bases outside the gene matches. The germline CDR1 and CDR2 sequences are SQVTM and ANQGSEA. The CDR3 spans 12 residues. The DNA of the CDR3 is TGCAGCGTGCTACTAGCGGTAGAGACCCAGTACTTC. Its translation: CSVLLAVETQYF.

The genes are TRBV30 and TRBJ1-5; 7 positions agree with TRBD1. The CDR3 runs to 14 residues. J gave up 6 bases and V 2 bases, and 7 bases lay outside the gene matches. Germline V CDR1 and CDR2: GTSNPN, SVGIG (reference sequence). As DNA, the CDR3 is TGTGCCTGGAGTAAAGGGGGCGCGGTTCAGCCCCAGCATTTT. Its translation is CAWSKGGAVQPQHF.

This chain links TRBV29-1 with TRBJ1-1; D uncertain. The CDR3 loop spans 13 amino acids. Germline V lookup: CDR1 SQVTM, CDR2 ANQGSEA. CDR3 nucleotide sequence: TGCAGTGCTCTGAGACACAAAAACACTGAAGCTTTCTTT. Its translation: CSALRHKNTEAFF.

This chain joins TRBV5-4 and TRBJ2-1; the D gene is possibly TRBD1 (7 bases). The germline V and J ends were trimmed by 4 bases and 8 bases, with 22 bases remaining between them. The CDR3 covers 16 residues. Per the germline V gene, CDR1 is SGHNT and CDR2 is YYREEE (reference sequence). The CDR3 coding sequence is TGTGCCAGCAGCGCCCAACAATTGACAGGGAGGTATGAGCAGTTCTTC. This codes for CASSAQQLTGRYEQFF.

This clone occurred a few times. The V call is TRBV9, the J call TRBJ1-5; D is possibly TRBD1 (5 bases). The CDR3 has 15 residues. Germline V gene sequence: CDR1 SGDLS, CDR2 YYNGEE. Trimming pared 4 bases from V and 1 base from J, leaving 12 bases between. In DNA form, the CDR3 reads TGTGCCAGCAGCTTGGGACCAGGGAGCAATCAGCCCCAGCATTTT. This gives the protein CASSLGPGSNQPQHF.

The rearrangement links TRBV4-1 to TRBJ1-4; TRBD1 agrees at 10 bases. In germline, CDR1 is MGHRA, CDR2 YSYEKL. The CDR3 length is 15 residues. J gave up 5 bases and V 3 bases, and 3 bases lay outside the gene matches. The CDR3 sequence: CASSHGDRGNEKLFF. CDR3 in DNA: TGCGCCAGCAGCCATGGGGACAGGGGAAATGAAAAACTGTTTTTT.